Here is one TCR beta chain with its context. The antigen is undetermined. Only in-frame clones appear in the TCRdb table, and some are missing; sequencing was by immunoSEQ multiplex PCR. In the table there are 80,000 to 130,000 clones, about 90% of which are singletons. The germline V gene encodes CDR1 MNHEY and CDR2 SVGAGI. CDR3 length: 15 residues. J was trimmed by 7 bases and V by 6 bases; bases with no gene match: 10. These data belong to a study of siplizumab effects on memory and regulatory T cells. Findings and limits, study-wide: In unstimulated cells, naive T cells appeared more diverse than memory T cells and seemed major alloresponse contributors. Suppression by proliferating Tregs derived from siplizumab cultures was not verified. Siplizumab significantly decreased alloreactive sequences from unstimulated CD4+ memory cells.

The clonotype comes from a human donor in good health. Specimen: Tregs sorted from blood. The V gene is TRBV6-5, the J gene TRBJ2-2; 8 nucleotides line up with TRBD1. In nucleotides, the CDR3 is TGTGCCAGCAGACCCCCCAGGGGGCTGGGCGGGGAGCTGTTTTTT. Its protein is CASRPPRGLGGELFF.